One sample yielded the 8 T cell receptor beta chains listed below, sequenced in a study of T cells in Graves' hyperthyroidism and ophthalmopathy. Amplification of TCR beta CDR3 regions used RNA as the template. First-round RT-PCR of the TCR CDR3 relied on the HTBI primer set. In TCRdb, the multiplex PCR reads were re-called with MiXCR into one record per CDR3 protein. The sample comprises some 620,000 distinct CDR3 sequences, about 17% of which are singletons, and 3.5% to 4% rests with the top ten. Material for sequencing was blood. These receptor sequences come from a woman aged 25-40 years with Graves' hyperthyroidism.

The genes are TRBV7-3 and TRBJ1-1; no reliable D call. The CDR3 runs to 16 residues. The V end lost 1 base, the J end lost 0 bases, and 12 bases lay between the germline ends. The V gene's germline CDR1 is SGHTA and CDR2 FQGTGA. Written as DNA, the CDR3 is TGTGCCAGCAGCTTAAATGGAGGTCGCATGAACACTGAAGCTTTCTTT. Amino acids: CASSLNGGRMNTEAFF.

In its sample, this clonotype was seen a few times. The rearrangement links TRBV24-1 to TRBJ2-1; D perhaps matches TRBD1 (5 bases). Trimming cost V 4 bases and J 6 bases, with 24 bases left between them. CDR1 and CDR2 (germline): KGHDR, SFDVKD. The CDR3 is 18 amino acids. CDR3 protein: CATSDPQGSPKGVNEQFF. CDR3 DNA sequence: TGTGCCACCAGTGACCCCCAGGGCTCTCCCAAGGGCGTCAATGAGCAGTTCTTC.

In this sample, this clonotype turned up many times. The chain couples TRBV7-2 to TRBJ2-1, with TRBD2 identical over 7 bases. Per germline, CDR1 SGHTA and CDR2 FQGNSA. J gave up 1 base and V 2 bases, and 8 bases lay outside the gene matches. The CDR3 sequence is 17 residues long. The DNA of the CDR3 is TGTGCCAGCAGCTTATTCTCCGGGACTACTTCCTACAATGAGCAGTTCTTC. Translation: CASSLFSGTTSYNEQFF. Full variable domain (outside the CDR3, taken from reference TRBV7-2 and TRBJ2-1): GAGVSQSPSNKVTEKGKDVELRCDPISGHTALYWYRQSLGQGLEFLIYFQGNSAPDKSGLPSDRFSAERTGGSVSTLTIQRTQQEDSAVYLCASSLFSGTTSYNEQFFGPGTRLTVL.

This clonotype was counted many times. The genes are TRBV11-3 and TRBJ1-1, with 8 bases fitting TRBD1. CDR1 and CDR2 from the germline V gene are SGHNT and YENEEA. This CDR3 has 15 amino acids. Trimming took 3 bases from V and 3 from J; bases not matched to a gene: 6. CDR3 sequence (DNA): TGTGCCAGCAGCTTGCCATCGGACAGGGACACTGAAGCTTTCTTT. Translated: CASSLPSDRDTEAFF.

In this sample, this clonotype turned up a few times. The rearrangement uses TRBV20-1 and TRBJ2-7; D is perhaps TRBD1 or TRBD2 (5 bases each). CDR3 length: 15 amino acids. The V end was cut by 3 bases, the J end by 0 bases, with 15 bases between. Germline loops: CDR1 DFQATT, CDR2 SNEGSKA (reference sequence). Here the CDR3 DNA reads TGCAGTGCTAGGTCCCTGGGGGATTTCTCCTACGAGCAGTACTTC. Its protein is CSARSLGDFSYEQYF.

The CDR3 nucleotides are TGTGCCAGCTCACCACCGGGGGGTGGGATGAACACTGAAGCTTTCTTT. It codes for CASSPPGGGMNTEAFF. The chain carries TRBV18 and TRBJ1-1, with D perhaps TRBD1 (5 bases). Germline loops: CDR1 KGHSH, CDR2 LQKENI. Trimming took off 0 bases at V and 0 bases at J, with 11 bases between the two ends. This CDR3 region has 16 residues.

This clonotype was picked up many times. The chain couples TRBV3-1 to TRBJ2-5, with 9 bases aligning to TRBD1. CDR1 and CDR2 from the germline V gene are LGHDT and YNNKEL (reference sequence). The CDR3 consists of 16 residues. V lost 4 bases and J lost 3; bases outside the gene matches: 9. The CDR3 loop reads CASSPPVWTGEETQYF. The CDR3, as DNA: TGTGCCAGCAGCCCCCCCGTGTGGACAGGGGAAGAGACCCAGTACTTC.

A remark on this clonotype: Possible read error: a much larger clone is one base away. The chain combines TRBV28 with TRBJ2-7; a possible D gene is TRBD1 (5 bases). Germline CDR1 reads MDHEN; CDR2 reads SYDVKM. Trimming took 7 bases from V and 6 from J, leaving 13 bases between them. The CDR3 has 12 amino acids. CDR3 region: CASITLRGEQYF. CDR3 DNA sequence: TGTGCCAGCATAACCCTAAGGGGCGAGCAGTACTTC.